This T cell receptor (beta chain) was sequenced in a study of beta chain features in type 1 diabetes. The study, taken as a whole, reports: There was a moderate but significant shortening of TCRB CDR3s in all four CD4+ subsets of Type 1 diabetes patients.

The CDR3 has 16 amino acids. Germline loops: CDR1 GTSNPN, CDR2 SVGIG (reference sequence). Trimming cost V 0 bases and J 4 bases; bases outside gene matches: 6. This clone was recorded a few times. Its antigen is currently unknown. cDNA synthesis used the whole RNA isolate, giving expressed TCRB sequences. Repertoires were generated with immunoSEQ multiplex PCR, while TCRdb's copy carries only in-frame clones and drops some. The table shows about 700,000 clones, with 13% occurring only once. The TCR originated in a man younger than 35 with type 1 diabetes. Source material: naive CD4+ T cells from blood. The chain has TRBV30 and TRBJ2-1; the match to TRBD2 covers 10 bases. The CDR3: CAWSVASGGVYNEQFF. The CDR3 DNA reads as TGTGCCTGGAGTGTTGCCAGCGGGGGGGTGTACAATGAGCAGTTCTTC.